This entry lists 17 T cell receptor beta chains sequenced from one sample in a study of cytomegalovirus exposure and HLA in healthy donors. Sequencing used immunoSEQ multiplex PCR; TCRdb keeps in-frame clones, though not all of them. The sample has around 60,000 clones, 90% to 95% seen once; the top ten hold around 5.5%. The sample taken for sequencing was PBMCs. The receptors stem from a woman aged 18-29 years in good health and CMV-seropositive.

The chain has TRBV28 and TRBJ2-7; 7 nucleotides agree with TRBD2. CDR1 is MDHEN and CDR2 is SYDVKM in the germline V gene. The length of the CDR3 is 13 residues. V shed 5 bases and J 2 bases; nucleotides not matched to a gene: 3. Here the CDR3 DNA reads TGTGCCAGCAGTCTGCGGGGGACCTACGAGCAGTACTTC. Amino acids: CASSLRGTYEQYF.

The CDR3 DNA follows: TGTGCCTGGAGGGGACAGGGGTACGAGCAGTACTTC. Translating it yields CAWRGQGYEQYF. The rearrangement links TRBV30 to TRBJ2-7, with 10 bases identical to TRBD1. The CDR3 is 12 amino acids. From germline, CDR1 is GTSNPN and CDR2 SVGIG (reference sequence). V was pared by 3 bases and J by 4 bases, with 0 bases of the junction left unmatched.

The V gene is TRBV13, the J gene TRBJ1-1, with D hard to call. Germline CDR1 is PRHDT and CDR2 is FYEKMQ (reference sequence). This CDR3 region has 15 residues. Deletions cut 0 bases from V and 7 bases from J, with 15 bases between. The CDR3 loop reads CASSLGAGSRIEAFF. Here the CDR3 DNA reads TGTGCCAGCAGCTTAGGGGCAGGAAGCCGGATTGAAGCTTTCTTT.

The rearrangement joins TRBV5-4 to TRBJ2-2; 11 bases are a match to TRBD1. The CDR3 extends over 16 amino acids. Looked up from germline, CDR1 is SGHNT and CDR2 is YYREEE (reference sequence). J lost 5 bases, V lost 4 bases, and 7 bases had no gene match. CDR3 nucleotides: TGTGCCAGCAGCAAAAGGACAGGGGGCAGGACCGGGGAGCTGTTTTTT. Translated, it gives CASSKRTGGRTGELFF.

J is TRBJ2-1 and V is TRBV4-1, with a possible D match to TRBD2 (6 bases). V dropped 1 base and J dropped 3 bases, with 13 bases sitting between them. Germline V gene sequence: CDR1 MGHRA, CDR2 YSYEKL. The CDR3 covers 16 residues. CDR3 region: CASSQATGLLYNEQFF. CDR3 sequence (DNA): TGCGCCAGCAGCCAAGCTACGGGACTCCTCTACAATGAGCAGTTCTTC.

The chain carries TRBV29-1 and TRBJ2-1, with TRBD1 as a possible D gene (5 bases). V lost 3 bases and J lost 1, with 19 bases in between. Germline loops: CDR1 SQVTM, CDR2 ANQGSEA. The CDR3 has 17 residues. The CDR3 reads CSVDLGQKVFSYNEQFF. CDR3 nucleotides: TGCAGCGTTGACCTGGGGCAGAAAGTCTTTTCCTACAATGAGCAGTTCTTC.

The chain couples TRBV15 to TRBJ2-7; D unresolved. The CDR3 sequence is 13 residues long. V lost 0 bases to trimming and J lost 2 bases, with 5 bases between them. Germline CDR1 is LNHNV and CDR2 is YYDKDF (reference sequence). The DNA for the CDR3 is TGTGCCACCAGCAGAGAACGGGCCTACGAGCAGTACTTC. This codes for CATSRERAYEQYF.

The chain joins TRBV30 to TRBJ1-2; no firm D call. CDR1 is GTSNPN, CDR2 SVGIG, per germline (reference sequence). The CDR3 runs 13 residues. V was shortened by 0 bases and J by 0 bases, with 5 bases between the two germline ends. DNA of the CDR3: TGTGCCTGGAGTGTCCAATCTAACTATGGCTACACCTTC. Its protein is CAWSVQSNYGYTF.

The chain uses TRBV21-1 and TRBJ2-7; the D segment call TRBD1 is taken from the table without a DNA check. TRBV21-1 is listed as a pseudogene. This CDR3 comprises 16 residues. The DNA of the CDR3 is TGTGCCAGCAGCAAAGTGGCGGGGACAGGTTCCTACGAGCAGTACTTC. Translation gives CASSKVAGTGSYEQYF.

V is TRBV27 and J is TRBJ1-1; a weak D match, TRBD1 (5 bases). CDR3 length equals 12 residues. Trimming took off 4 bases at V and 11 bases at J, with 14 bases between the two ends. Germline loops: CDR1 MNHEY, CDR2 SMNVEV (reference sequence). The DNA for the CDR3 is TGTGCCAGCAGTTCCTCCGGGACTGGGGCTTTCTTT. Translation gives CASSSSGTGAFF.

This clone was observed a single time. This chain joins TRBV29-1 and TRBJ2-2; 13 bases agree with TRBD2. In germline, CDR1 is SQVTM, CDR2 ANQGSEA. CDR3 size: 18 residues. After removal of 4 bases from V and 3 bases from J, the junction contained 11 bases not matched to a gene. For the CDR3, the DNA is TGCAGCGTTGGCAAACGGACTAGCGGGAGAATAGACACCGGGGAGCTGTTTTTT. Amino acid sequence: CSVGKRTSGRIDTGELFF.

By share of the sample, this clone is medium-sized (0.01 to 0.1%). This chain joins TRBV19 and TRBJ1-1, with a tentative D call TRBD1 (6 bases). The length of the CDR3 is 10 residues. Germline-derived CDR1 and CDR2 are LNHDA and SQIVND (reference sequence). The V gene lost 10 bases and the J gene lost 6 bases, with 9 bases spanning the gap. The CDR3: CATEGAEAFF. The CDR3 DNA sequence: TGTGCCACCGAGGGGGCTGAAGCTTTCTTT.

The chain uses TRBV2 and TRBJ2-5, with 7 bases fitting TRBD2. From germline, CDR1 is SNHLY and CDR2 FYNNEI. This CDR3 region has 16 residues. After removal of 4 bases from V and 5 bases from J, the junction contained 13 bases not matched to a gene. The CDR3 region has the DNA TGTGCCAGCAGTGGACGGGTTGGGGGAGCGGGGGAGACCCAGTACTTC. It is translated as CASSGRVGGAGETQYF.

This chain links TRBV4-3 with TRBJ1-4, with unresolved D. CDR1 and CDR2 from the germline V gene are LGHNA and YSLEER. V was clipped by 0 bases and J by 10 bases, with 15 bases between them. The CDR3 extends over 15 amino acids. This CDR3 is CASSQDAASFGKLFF. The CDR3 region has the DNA TGCGCCAGCAGCCAAGATGCTGCAAGTTTCGGAAAACTGTTTTTT.

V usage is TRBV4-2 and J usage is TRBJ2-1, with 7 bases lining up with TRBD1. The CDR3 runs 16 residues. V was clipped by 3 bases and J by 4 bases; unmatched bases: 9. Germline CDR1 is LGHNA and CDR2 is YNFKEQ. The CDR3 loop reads CASSHSGTVAYNEQFF. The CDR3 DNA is TGTGCCAGCAGCCATTCCGGGACAGTAGCTTACAATGAGCAGTTCTTC.

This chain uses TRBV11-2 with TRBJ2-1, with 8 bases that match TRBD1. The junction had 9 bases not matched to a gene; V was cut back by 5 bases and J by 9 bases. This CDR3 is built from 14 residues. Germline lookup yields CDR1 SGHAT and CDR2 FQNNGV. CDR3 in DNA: TGTGCCAGCAGCCCCAGGCCACAGGGGGGTGAGCAGTTCTTC. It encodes CASSPRPQGGEQFF.

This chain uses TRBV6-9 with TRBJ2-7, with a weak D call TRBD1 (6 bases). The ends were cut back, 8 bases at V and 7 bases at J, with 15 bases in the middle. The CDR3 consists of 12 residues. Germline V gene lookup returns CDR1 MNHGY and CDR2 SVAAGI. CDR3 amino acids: CASGDTEREQYF. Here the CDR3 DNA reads TGTGCCAGCGGGGACACGGAGAGGGAGCAGTACTTC.